This TCR beta chain was observed in a study of blood T cell repertoires in COVID-19. Assay: immunoSEQ multiplex PCR; the TCRdb copy retains only in-frame clones and omits some. The data hold about 190,000 clones, with around 85% observed a single time. Trimming left V 0 bases short and J 2 bases short, with 14 bases between. The germline CDR1 and CDR2 sequences are GTSNPN and SVGIG (reference sequence). The CDR3 is 15 residues long. This rearrangement joins TRBV30 to TRBJ2-7, with D possibly matching TRBD2 (6 bases). The sequence was obtained from a woman between 45 and 65 years old with acute or convalescent COVID-19. The material sequenced was peripheral blood. CDR3 protein: CAWSVRREATYEQYF. The CDR3 DNA follows: TGTGCCTGGAGTGTACGGAGGGAGGCGACCTACGAGCAGTACTTC.